The 32 T cell receptor beta chains below come from one sample, sequenced in a study of control samples from healthy donors and cancer patients. This table comes from immunoSEQ multiplex PCR, and its TCRdb copy is limited to in-frame clones, with some not included. This sample has roughly 120,000 clones, with about 88% found just once. Sequencing was carried out using blood. These receptors originate from a middle-aged man in good health.

This sequence joins TRBV30 and TRBJ2-1; TRBD2 might be the D (7 bases). The CDR3 contains 14 residues. The germline CDR1 and CDR2 sequences are GTSNPN and SVGIG (reference sequence). With 6 bases removed from V and 4 bases from J, the gap between germline ends came to 16 bases. DNA for the CDR3: TGTGCCTGTTCCGGGGGGCGGTTTTACAATGAGCAGTTCTTC. It is translated as CACSGGRFYNEQFF.

This rearrangement joins TRBV19 to TRBJ1-1, with TRBD1 identical over 7 bases. V lost 6 bases and J lost 7; bases outside the gene matches: 5. CDR1 is LNHDA, CDR2 SQIVND, per germline (reference sequence). The CDR3 is 12 amino acids. As DNA, the CDR3 is TGTGCCAGTAGGGGACAGAACGTTGAAGCTTTCTTT. Its translation is CASRGQNVEAFF.

The gene calls are TRBV4-1 and TRBJ1-5; D is unresolved. Germline CDR1 reads MGHRA; CDR2 reads YSYEKL. V gave up 0 bases and J gave up 5 bases, with 11 bases separating them. The CDR3 runs 15 residues. This CDR3 reads CASSQDTRKDQPQHF. CDR3 nucleotides: TGCGCCAGCAGCCAAGATACCCGGAAGGATCAGCCCCAGCATTTT.

The gene calls are TRBV7-2 and TRBJ2-7; D is uncertain. This CDR3 is built from 12 residues. V was clipped by 1 base and J by 3 bases, with 4 bases between them. CDR1 and CDR2 from the germline V gene are SGHTA and FQGNSA. This CDR3 reads CASSLGSYEQYF. DNA of the CDR3: TGTGCCAGCAGCTTAGGGAGCTACGAGCAGTACTTC.

J is TRBJ2-1 and V is TRBV7-2, with 7 bases fitting TRBD2. Germline V gene lookup returns CDR1 SGHTA and CDR2 FQGNSA. Trimming cost V 5 bases and J 8 bases; bases outside gene matches: 6. The CDR3 covers 13 residues. The CDR3 coding sequence is TGTGCCAGCAGCCGCCGGGGGGTCCATGAGCAGTTCTTC. It yields the protein CASSRRGVHEQFF. The whole variable domain, remainder taken from reference TRBV7-2 and TRBJ2-1, is GAGVSQSPSNKVTEKGKDVELRCDPISGHTALYWYRQSLGQGLEFLIYFQGNSAPDKSGLPSDRFSAERTGGSVSTLTIQRTQQEDSAVYLCASSRRGVHEQFFGPGTRLTVL.

This chain connects TRBV19 to TRBJ2-1; the match to TRBD2 covers 12 bases. CDR3 length: 16 amino acids. Germline CDR1 and CDR2: LNHDA and SQIVND (reference sequence). The V segment lost 5 bases and the J segment 9 bases; nucleotides outside the gene matches: 11. The CDR3 loop reads CASSLREGLAGSEQFF. The DNA for the CDR3 is TGTGCCAGTAGTCTAAGAGAGGGACTAGCGGGTAGTGAGCAGTTCTTC.

The chain combines TRBV4-2 with TRBJ1-6, with D uncertain. Germline lookup yields CDR1 LGHNA and CDR2 YNFKEQ. The V end was cut by 6 bases, the J end by 5 bases, with 8 bases between. The CDR3 loop spans 13 amino acids. CDR3 sequence: CASRTGNNSPLHF. In DNA, the CDR3 is TGTGCCAGCAGGACGGGGAATAATTCACCCCTCCACTTT.

The rearrangement uses TRBV2 and TRBJ1-5, with TRBD1 matching over 10 bases. Per the germline V gene, CDR1 is SNHLY and CDR2 is FYNNEI. The CDR3 runs 14 residues. V trimming: 4 bases; J trimming: 5 bases; junction bases outside the gene matches: 2. In nucleotides, the CDR3 is TGTGCCAGCAGTGGACAGGGGGCTCATCAGCCCCAGCATTTT. It is translated as CASSGQGAHQPQHF. The full variable domain, rest sourced from reference TRBV2 and TRBJ1-5, is EPEVTQTPSHQVTQMGQEVILRCVPISNHLYFYWYRQILGQKVEFLVSFYNNEISEKSEIFDDQFSVERPDGSNFTLKIRSTKLEDSAMYFCASSGQGAHQPQHFGDGTRLSIL.

This sequence joins TRBV5-8 and TRBJ2-5, with D hard to call. The CDR3 has 12 residues. Trimming shortened V by 4 bases and J by 7 bases, and 11 bases separated the two germline ends. Germline V gene lookup returns CDR1 SGHTS and CDR2 YDEGEE. CDR3 region: CASSPVARTQYF. The CDR3, as DNA: TGTGCCAGCAGCCCCGTCGCCCGGACCCAGTACTTC.

The chain's CDR3 is CASGGSGAAYEQYF. The CDR3 DNA reads TGTGCCTCAGGGGGGTCGGGGGCCGCCTACGAGCAGTACTTC. The rearrangement joins TRBV14 to TRBJ2-7, with a possible D match to TRBD1 (7 bases). V lost 11 bases to trimming and J lost 2 bases, with 19 bases between them. The CDR3 contains 14 residues. CDR1 and CDR2 from the germline V gene are SGHDN and FVKESK.

The chain employs TRBV6-8 and TRBJ2-1; TRBD2 agrees at 8 bases. In germline, CDR1 is MNHGY, CDR2 SAAAGT. The CDR3 runs to 15 residues. The ends lost 5 bases at V and 4 bases at J; junction bases unmatched: 7. DNA for the CDR3: TGTGCCAGCAGTCCCGGGGGGGTAAGTTACAATGAGCAGTTCTTC. This codes for CASSPGGVSYNEQFF.

This chain connects TRBV7-9 to TRBJ2-5, with a weak D call TRBD2 (5 bases). CDR3 size: 16 residues. The V and J ends lost 4 bases and 2 bases respectively, with 17 bases between them. Germline V gives CDR1 SEHNR, CDR2 FQNEAQ (reference sequence). This chain's CDR3 is CASSSTRVLVQETQYF. The DNA of the CDR3 is TGTGCCAGCAGCTCAACTAGGGTGTTAGTTCAAGAGACCCAGTACTTC.

The chain employs TRBV19 and TRBJ2-3; 8 bases agree with TRBD1. The germline gives CDR1 LNHDA, CDR2 SQIVND (reference sequence). With 3 bases clipped from V and 5 bases from J, the junction kept 10 bases outside the gene matches. The CDR3 sequence is 16 residues long. CDR3 loop: CASSIPEQGVVDTQYF. The CDR3 bases are TGTGCCAGTAGTATTCCGGAACAGGGGGTCGTAGATACGCAGTATTTT.

This chain joins TRBV5-4 and TRBJ1-4, with 9 bases aligning to TRBD1. The CDR3 runs 16 residues. Germline CDR1 is SGHNT and CDR2 is YYREEE (reference sequence). V was clipped by 4 bases and J by 2 bases; unmatched bases: 6. CDR3 DNA: TGTGCCAGCAGCCACGGAGGGACAGGGACTAATGAAAAACTGTTTTTT. Protein sequence: CASSHGGTGTNEKLFF.

The chain uses TRBV6-4 and TRBJ1-1; D gene ambiguous. The CDR3 runs to 13 residues. Germline V CDR1 and CDR2: MRHNA, SNTAGT. V dropped 5 bases and J dropped 0 bases, with 7 bases sitting between them. This CDR3 is CASSSRLNTEAFF. The DNA of the CDR3 is TGTGCCAGCAGTAGCAGACTGAACACTGAAGCTTTCTTT.

Only one count was recorded for this clone. This chain links TRBV11-2 with TRBJ2-2; D ambiguous. The CDR3 contains 13 residues. Germline CDR1 SGHAT, CDR2 FQNNGV. Trimming removed 5 bases at V and 7 bases at J, with 11 bases between. CDR3 nucleotide sequence: TGTGCCAGCAGCCAAACAAGACTCGGGGAGCTGTTTTTT. This codes for CASSQTRLGELFF.

This sequence joins TRBV7-9 and TRBJ2-1; D unresolved. CDR1 and CDR2 from the germline V gene are SEHNR and FQNEAQ (reference sequence). The CDR3 consists of 15 residues. The V and J ends lost 3 bases and 3 bases respectively, with 12 bases between them. The CDR3 region is CASSLSGMNYNEQFF. The CDR3 DNA reads as TGTGCCAGCAGCTTGTCTGGGATGAACTACAATGAGCAGTTCTTC.

J is TRBJ1-5 and V is TRBV10-2; D is ambiguous. Trimming took 7 bases from V and 5 from J, leaving 12 bases between them. The V gene's germline CDR1 is WSHSY and CDR2 SAAADI. The CDR3 has 13 residues. CDR3 loop: CASMLGGDQPQHF. CDR3 nucleotide sequence: TGCGCCAGCATGCTTGGAGGAGATCAGCCCCAGCATTTT.

The rearrangement joins TRBV6-5 to TRBJ2-5; possibly TRBD2 for D (6 bases). The CDR3 sequence is 15 residues long. Trimming took 7 bases from V and 1 from J, leaving 16 bases between them. Germline V CDR1 and CDR2: MNHEY, SVGAGI. The CDR3 protein is CASTASHGGQETQYF. The CDR3, as DNA: TGTGCCAGCACTGCTTCGCACGGGGGCCAAGAGACCCAGTACTTC.

The chain recombines TRBV15 with TRBJ1-4; maybe TRBD1 (5 bases). Germline-derived CDR1 and CDR2 are LNHNV and YYDKDF (reference sequence). CDR3 length equals 13 residues. V lost 0 bases, J lost 13 bases, and 12 bases lay in between. The CDR3 protein is CATSREKGMGLFF. CDR3 coding DNA: TGTGCCACCAGCAGAGAAAAGGGGATGGGACTGTTTTTT.

V and J are TRBV7-3 and TRBJ2-5; D gene unclear. Germline V gives CDR1 SGHTA, CDR2 FQGTGA. V was trimmed by 2 bases and J by 8 bases, leaving 12 bases between them. CDR3 length: 13 amino acids. CDR3 sequence: CASSLRSRGTQYF. The CDR3 DNA reads as TGTGCCAGCAGCTTACGGTCGCGAGGTACCCAGTACTTC.

V and J are TRBV7-9 and TRBJ2-2, with TRBD1 matching over 7 bases. Losses at the gene ends were 6 bases for V and 0 bases for J; bases not matched to a gene: 7. CDR1 and CDR2 from the germline V gene are SEHNR and FQNEAQ (reference sequence). The CDR3 runs to 16 residues. DNA of the CDR3: TGTGCCAGCAGGGGCCCGGGACAGTCGAACACCGGGGAGCTGTTTTTT. Encoded protein: CASRGPGQSNTGELFF. The full variable domain, with the rest looked up from reference TRBV7-9 and TRBJ2-2, is DTGVSQNPRHKITKRGQNVTFRCDPISEHNRLYWYRQTLGQGPEFLTYFQNEAQLEKSRLLSDRFSAERPKGSFSTLEIQRTEQGDSAMYLCASRGPGQSNTGELFFGEGSRLTVL.

The V and J genes are TRBV5-4 and TRBJ2-2, with a possible D match to TRBD1 (6 bases). The CDR3 contains 16 residues. Deletions cut 3 bases from V and 2 bases from J, with 14 bases between. Germline-derived CDR1 and CDR2 are SGHNT and YYREEE (reference sequence). The CDR3 is CASSYGNRVNTGELFF. The CDR3 nucleotides are TGTGCCAGCAGCTACGGTAACAGGGTTAACACCGGGGAGCTGTTTTTT.

The DNA for the CDR3 is TGTGCCAGCAGACTAGCGGGCACCGGGGAGCTGTTTTTT. Protein sequence: CASRLAGTGELFF. The chain couples TRBV7-3 to TRBJ2-2; TRBD2 matches at 9 bases. CDR3 length equals 13 residues. Germline V gene data show CDR1 as SGHTA and CDR2 as FQGTGA. Trimming removed 6 bases from V and 4 bases from J; junction bases left unmatched: 0.

The rearrangement joins TRBV5-4 to TRBJ2-5; perhaps TRBD1 as D (6 bases). V shed 3 bases and J shed 4 bases, with 13 bases lying between them. The CDR3 has 14 amino acids. Germline assignment: CDR1 SGHNT and CDR2 YYREEE (reference sequence). In DNA form, the CDR3 reads TGTGCCAGCAGCTCTCAGGGGCACAGAGAGACCCAGTACTTC. The encoded protein is CASSSQGHRETQYF.

The CDR3 coding sequence is TGTGCCAGCAGCTCTACAAGGGACAGATACGAGCAGTACTTC. It encodes CASSSTRDRYEQYF. The V and J genes are TRBV7-2 and TRBJ2-7, with 7 bases that match TRBD1. V gave up 4 bases and J gave up 4 bases; unmatched junction bases: 7. CDR3 length equals 14 residues. The germline gives CDR1 SGHTA, CDR2 FQGNSA.

Remarks on this clone: This likely comes from a read error, as the CDR3 has no conserved phenylalanine or tryptophan at its end. Because the CDR3's place on the DNA is in doubt, the DNA is left out and the CDR3 is given as listed by TCRdb. This sequence joins TRBV12-3 or TRBV12-4 and TRBJ2-7. The CDR3 is made up of 13 amino acids, end residues included. CDR3 amino acids: CASSRGFVGPSVI.

The chain carries TRBV5-4 and TRBJ2-3; TRBD2 matches at 11 bases. Germline V CDR1 and CDR2: SGHNT, YYREEE (reference sequence). V gave up 5 bases and J gave up 2 bases; unmatched junction bases: 7. This CDR3 region has 16 residues. In DNA form, the CDR3 reads TGTGCCAGCAGTCCTCCTAGCGGGGGGAACACAGATACGCAGTATTTT. Its protein is CASSPPSGGNTDTQYF.

The V gene is TRBV19, the J gene TRBJ1-5; D gene uncertain. The V gene's germline CDR1 is LNHDA and CDR2 SQIVND (reference sequence). CDR3 length equals 14 residues. Trimming stripped 3 bases from V and 9 bases from J, with 15 bases between. CDR3: CASSMGRALGPQHF. CDR3 DNA: TGTGCCAGTAGTATGGGTAGAGCCTTAGGGCCCCAGCATTTT.

A single count supports this clone. The chain recombines TRBV7-8 with TRBJ1-6; a possible D gene is TRBD1 (6 bases). Germline CDR1 reads SGHVS; CDR2 reads FQNEAQ. The V and J ends lost 5 bases and 9 bases respectively, with 17 bases between them. This CDR3 region has 15 residues. CDR3 protein: CASSRNSQGTSPLHF. In DNA form, the CDR3 reads TGTGCCAGCAGCCGTAACAGTCAGGGGACTTCACCCCTCCACTTT.

This clone was detected once. The chain carries TRBV5-4 and TRBJ2-3; D might be TRBD2 (5 bases). V was trimmed by 0 bases and J by 3 bases, leaving 11 bases between them. CDR3 length: 15 residues. Germline values: CDR1 SGHNT, CDR2 YYREEE (reference sequence). The CDR3 region has the DNA TGTGCCAGCAGCTTGGATGCGGGTCGGACAGATACGCAGTATTTT. Protein product: CASSLDAGRTDTQYF. Combining the CDR3 with reference TRBV5-4 and TRBJ2-3 gives the whole variable domain ETGVTQSPTHLIKTRGQQVTLRCSSQSGHNTVSWYQQALGQGPQFIFQYYREEENGRGNFPPRFSGLQFPNYSSELNVNALELDDSALYLCASSLDAGRTDTQYFGPGTRLTVL.

The CDR3 DNA is TGTGCCAGTAGTAGGTCCGCTGCTGGAAACACCATATATTTT. It yields the protein CASSRSAAGNTIYF. This chain joins TRBV19 and TRBJ1-3; D unresolved. The CDR3 loop spans 14 amino acids. Per germline, CDR1 LNHDA and CDR2 SQIVND (reference sequence). Trimming took 4 bases from V and 2 from J, leaving 9 bases between them.